The subject of this entry is one T cell receptor (beta chain). Its antigen is unknown. Base quality data are lacking; no much larger clone is found one base away. This sample was included in a study of cytomegalovirus exposure and HLA in healthy donors (dated by TCRdb to the late 2010s). About the full investigation: In an earlier analysis of under 600 of the donors, 250 to 350 Gb of sequence data and approximately 100 million unique TCR beta sequences from about 179 million T cells were reported. An early release covering 500 to 750 HLA-typed donors comprised roughly 300 gigabases of sequencing data and around 80 million unique TCR sequences. The genetic ancestry cluster associated with self-reported Caucasian donors included 70% to 85% of the 398 genotyped donors. The study was designed to test whether signatures of past pathogen exposure could be identified by cataloging public T cell receptors. The study profiled the T cell repertoires of hundreds of subjects by immunosequencing and related them to cytomegalovirus serostatus. A separate validation cohort of about 110 different subjects was used in addition to the roughly 670-subject first cohort. To predict cytomegalovirus infection status, the study brought together high-throughput TCR immunosequencing, statistical association of individual TCRs with disease status, and machine learning. A later analysis re-examined previously published TCR beta repertoires from just over 650 donors and added high-resolution HLA genotyping to investigate patterns of TCR occurrence. Rather than drawing on any new phenotypic data, the later analysis identified candidate immune exposures from TCR beta sequences and the way those sequences occurred across donors. An earlier analysis of 450 to 750 of the donors used high-throughput TCR beta sequencing to judge whether each TCR beta V gene segment behaved as functional or pseudogenic. Alongside the repertoire data, information on donor age, sex, ethnicity and CMV serostatus was compiled. In a later genetic analysis, genome-wide SNP genotypes for about three fifths of the 666 donors were used, and that subset was treated as a discovery cohort. All discovery cohort repertoires had been generated on a single sequencing platform. HLA typing included class I and class II loci at four-digit resolution. The number of typed donors differed by locus: 629-630 for A, B, C, DRB1 and DQB1; approximately 540 for DQA1; 600 to 610 for DPA1; and about 450 for DPB1. Because of strong linkage in the cohort, roughly five DR-DQ haplotypes were treated as single units for association and clustering. Among several hundred genotyped donors of the cohort, an average of approximately 240,000 unique TCR beta nucleotide sequences was sequenced per donor, of which approximately 18% were non-productive. The full study reports these points: Because some donors lacked HLA typing at each locus, the association tests relied only on the typed subset. According to a later genetic analysis, donors in an Asian-associated ancestry cluster had fewer N-insertions in productive TCRs than the approximately 700-donor mean. Across donors, most TCR sequences were observed very rarely, whereas some public TCRs were present in many individuals. A further reported finding was that TCR beta sequences accurately predicted the HLA-A and HLA-B alleles for most subjects in the first cohort. When HLA alleles, especially DR and DQ, strongly co-occurred, attributing TCR associations to individual alleles was difficult. The classifier was reported to diagnose cytomegalovirus status with high specificity and sensitivity in both the original cohort and the validation cohort. Several of the top co-occurrence clusters appeared to be linked to parvovirus B19, influenza, CMV and Epstein-Barr virus, according to a later analysis. In vitro tests confirmed that a few of the cytomegalovirus-associated TCR beta chains recognize cytomegalovirus antigens. For the cohort, immune exposure information was limited to CMV serostatus. A later analysis found that TCR association rates varied across HLA loci, with DRB1 alleles showing the most associated TCRs and HLA-C alleles the fewest. Because the 87-base-pair reads could not distinguish some IMGT-functional V segments, including TRBV6-2 and TRBV6-3, those segments were excluded. The authors suggested that the approach could potentially be generalized to other disease states and immunological phenotypes. An association between a missense DCLRE1C variant and V-gene and J-gene trimming of TCR beta chains was found in a later genetic analysis and replicated in an independent cohort. Correlated functional status among segregating V segments might be attributable to linkage disequilibrium, but an unknown experimental factor could not be ruled out. In a later analysis, most CMV-associated TCR beta chains were found to appear HLA-restricted, with HLA associations seemingly driven largely by CMV exposure. Presence/absence analyses assumed roughly uniform sequencing depth across donors, an assumption that may not hold. Compared with equally common non-associated chains, HLA-associated TCR beta chains in a later analysis were more clonally expanded and had lower generation probabilities. Because counts were too low, around 18 rarely observed V segments, including chromosome 9 orphons, were left out of the earlier analysis of approximately 500 of the donors. In an earlier analysis of under 600 of the donors, most TCR beta V segments were observed in productive rearrangements about 87% or about 30% of the time, broadly matching IMGT annotations. A cluster of highly shared sequence variants was judged likely to be a technical artifact of the sequencing pipeline. In a later analysis, some 17,000 TCR beta sequences were associated with specific HLA alleles at a false discovery rate of 0.05. In this cohort, only TCR beta chains were sequenced, and detectable features were limited by the absence of alpha or paired-chain data. The study gave a list of more than 150 TCR beta chains associated with cytomegalovirus.

Library creation used the immunoSEQ multiplex PCR assay. A mixture of 60 forward primers for TCR Vbeta segments and 13 reverse primers for TCR Jbeta segments was used in the multiplex PCR. A multiplex PCR assay on genomic DNA amplified the CDR3 region of rearranged TCR beta genes. On the Illumina HiSeq System, the amplified TCR beta libraries were sequenced as 87-base-pair reads. In the original analysis: Across the 670 or so repertoires, a later analysis counted some 81 million unique TCR beta chains, roughly 11 million of which were shared by at least two donors. A nearest-neighbor algorithm error-corrected the raw reads and collapsed the reads into unique sequences, merging closely related sequences to remove PCR and sequencing errors. To assign V, D and J gene segments, CDR3 sequences were aligned to IMGT reference sequences. For a sequence to be retained, a match of at least six nucleotides was required to both a V gene segment and a J gene segment. A rearrangement counted as productive if the CDR3 had no stop codons and remained in frame with V and J, and every other rearrangement counted as non-productive. Following IMGT convention, CDR3 was defined as the stretch from the second conserved V-encoded cysteine up to the conserved J-encoded phenylalanine. The earlier analysis of fewer than 750 of the donors excluded sequences that lacked an unambiguous match to a single V gene segment. An earlier analysis of 587 of the donors classified V segments as functional when productive rearrangements were above 56.7% and as segregating when the standard deviation between donors was above 5%. A statistical classification framework was built for diagnosing cytomegalovirus status from the catalog of TCR beta chain sequences. V and J gene assignment, in a later analysis, came from comparing TCR nucleotide sequences with IMGT/GENE-DB human TR gene sequences. Using the TCRdist pipeline, a later analysis assigned CDR3 sequences along with most-parsimonious VDJ recombination scenarios. A later analysis defined each TCR beta chain by its CDR3 amino acid sequence plus V-gene family, and excluded reads lacking a unique V-gene family. To address suspected cross-contamination and a sequencing artifact, a later analysis removed 550 to 750 highly shared, low-generation-probability nucleotide sequences. A later analysis calculated a clonal expansion index for each public chain from normalized within-repertoire ranks of inferred template counts. In a later analysis, generation probabilities were computed using a VDJ recombination model fitted to out-of-frame rearrangements, and the results were checked against IGoR. In a later analysis, hypergeometric tests were used to score TCR-TCR, TCR-HLA and TCR-CMV co-occurrence, with a repertoire-size bias correction applied to TCR pairs. To estimate false discovery rates, a later analysis permuted the HLA or CMV assignments 20 times. In a later analysis, co-occurring TCRs were grouped with DBSCAN, and TCRdist sequence similarity was added when clustering was performed within HLA-allele-positive subsets. For co-occurrence clustering, repertoires with fewer than 30,000 or more than 120,000 public chains were excluded, along with five repertoires with anomalous nucleotide sharing. This is the immuneACCESS table as TCRdb keeps it, with only in-frame sequences that have V and J called. A part of the clones is gone; compared with another copy, unresolved V genes explain less than half, and the rest is unexplained. V and J calls and clone size are those listed in that table; D and trimming were worked out from the DNA. The sample table contains 100,000 to 150,000 clones; only one count was recorded for more than 75% of them. Clones ranked in the top ten supply approximately 1.4% of the sample.

The germline V gene yields SGHVS for CDR1 and FQNEAQ for CDR2. The CDR3 runs 19 amino acids, cysteine and phenylalanine included. Just the 57-base CDR3 DNA is kept, in frame starting at base 1. Between the V and J ends, shortened by 2 bases and 1 base respectively, the junction contains 22 bases. The cohort was made up of roughly 670 healthy bone marrow donors. At the time of sampling, every cohort member was nominally healthy, though immune exposures that went unrecorded were likely present. The donor was CMV seronegative and belonged to the group of 352 seronegative cohort members. A peripheral blood sample was provided by each donor, and peripheral blood mononuclear cells were used for TCR beta sequencing. Genomic DNA extraction from the blood cell samples was performed with the Qiagen DNeasy Blood Extraction Kit.

This receptor was identified in a female donor in good health and CMV-seronegative. The receptor chain draws on TRBV7-8 and TRBJ2-3; the D region possibly corresponds to TRBD2 (5 bases align). The source material was PBMCs. The nucleotides read TGTGCCAGCAGCTTAAGCTCTTCTAGACGGAGGTGGGGCACAGATACGCAGTATTTT. It encodes CASSLSSSRRRWGTDTQYF. Joined to the reference TRBV7-8 and TRBJ2-3 proteins, this CDR3 gives the full variable domain: GAGVSQSPRYKVAKRGQDVALRCDPISGHVSLFWYQQALGQGPEFLTYFQNEAQLDKSGLPSDRFFAERPEGSVSTLKIQRTQQEDSAVYLCASSLSSSRRRWGTDTQYFGPGTRLTVL.